These 25 T cell receptor beta chains were all obtained from the same sample, sequenced in a study of vaccination and CD4 T cells after COVID-19. For these receptors, no antigen is known. Treatment here: roughly ten-day PBMC culture with coronavirus spike peptide pools or control peptides (ViraFEST assay). At the Johns Hopkins FTIC core, DNA taken from cultured CD4+ T cells was sequenced by way of the Oncomine TCR Beta short-read assay. TCRdb reprocessed the PCR reads with MiXCR, giving one entry per CDR3 protein. The sample yields approximately 26,000 distinct CDR3 sequences, approximately 37% seen once. What was sequenced was CD4+ T cells from blood, cultured in vitro. These receptors originate from a human donor who had recovered from COVID-19.

The chain recombines TRBV7-2 with TRBJ1-5, with a tentative D call TRBD1 (5 bases). Trimming shortened V by 1 base and J by 5 bases, and 18 bases separated the two germline ends. In germline, CDR1 is SGHTA, CDR2 FQGNSA. The CDR3 covers 17 residues. CDR3 DNA sequence: TGTGCCAGCAGCTTAGGTAGGGGCTATGGGGTGTATCAGCCCCAGCATTTT. This translates into CASSLGRGYGVYQPQHF.

The chain uses TRBV10-2 and TRBJ1-3; the D gene is possibly TRBD1 (6 bases). Germline CDR1 reads WSHSY; CDR2 reads SAAADI. The CDR3 spans 13 residues. The V end was cut by 5 bases, the J end by 4 bases, with 9 bases between. CDR3 DNA sequence: TGCGCCAGCAGTACAGGGAACGGAAACACCATATATTTT. This codes for CASSTGNGNTIYF.

V is TRBV28 and J is TRBJ2-7; 7 positions agree with TRBD1. The junction had 5 bases not matched to a gene; V was cut back by 7 bases and J by 2 bases. From germline, CDR1 is MDHEN and CDR2 SYDVKM. This CDR3 region has 13 residues. In DNA, the CDR3 is TGTGCCAGCAAGCCAGGGGGTCCCTACGAGCAGTACTTC. Protein product: CASKPGGPYEQYF.

The table lists this clonotype with a count of one. The chain is built from TRBV20-1 and TRBJ2-7; 15 bases fit TRBD2. CDR3 length equals 17 residues. With V trimmed by 5 bases and J by 7 bases, 15 bases remained unmatched. Germline lookup yields CDR1 DFQATT and CDR2 SNEGSKA (reference sequence). CDR3 bases: TGCAGTGCTGAGCACAGAGGGACTAGCGGGGGGCCATATGAGCAGTACTTC. Translation: CSAEHRGTSGGPYEQYF.

V usage is TRBV4-1 and J usage is TRBJ2-3, with D unclear. V was clipped by 1 base and J by 0 bases, with 11 bases between them. The CDR3 contains 16 residues. CDR1 MGHRA and CDR2 YSYEKL come from the germline V gene. Here the CDR3 DNA reads TGCGCCAGCAGCCAAGTATCCGTCAGAAGCACAGATACGCAGTATTTT. This encodes CASSQVSVRSTDTQYF.

V usage is TRBV6-4 and J usage is TRBJ1-2; maybe TRBD1 (6 bases). Germline V gene lookup returns CDR1 MRHNA and CDR2 SNTAGT. V dropped 5 bases and J dropped 8 bases, with 15 bases sitting between them. The CDR3 consists of 13 residues. CDR3 residues: CASSSQGGSGYTF. DNA of the CDR3: TGTGCCAGCAGTTCCCAAGGGGGTTCCGGCTACACCTTC.

This clonotype was observed a few times. The V call is TRBV7-2, the J call TRBJ1-1, with 8 nucleotides matching TRBD1. Trimming cost V 5 bases and J 0 bases; bases outside gene matches: 5. The CDR3 sequence is 15 residues long. CDR1 and CDR2 (germline): SGHTA, FQGNSA. The CDR3 sequence: CASSRQGTMNTEAFF. CDR3 DNA: TGTGCCAGCAGCCGACAGGGGACCATGAACACTGAAGCTTTCTTT.

This rearrangement joins TRBV10-3 to TRBJ2-3; 10 bases are a match to TRBD2. Germline values: CDR1 ENHRY, CDR2 SYGVKD. The CDR3 covers 15 residues. V lost 8 bases and J lost 2; bases outside the gene matches: 7. CDR3 sequence reads: CAIGLTSGNTDTQYF. CDR3 sequence (DNA): TGTGCCATCGGCTTAACTAGCGGGAACACAGATACGCAGTATTTT.

The sample holds a few counts of this clonotype. J is TRBJ1-3 and V is TRBV6-1; D is perhaps TRBD1 (6 bases). V was trimmed by 2 bases and J by 2 bases, leaving 13 bases between them. Per the germline V gene, CDR1 is MNHNS and CDR2 is SASEGT. CDR3 length: 16 residues. The CDR3 nucleotides are TGTGCCAGCAGTGAACCAGGCAGGGGAGCTGGAAACACCATATATTTT. Translation: CASSEPGRGAGNTIYF.

This clonotype turned up a few times. The chain couples TRBV7-2 to TRBJ1-5; tentatively, D is TRBD1 (5 bases). The CDR3 is made up of 15 amino acids. Germline lookup yields CDR1 SGHTA and CDR2 FQGNSA. Trimming cost V 3 bases and J 0 bases, with 9 bases left between them. The CDR3 is CASSFETGSNQPQHF. CDR3 coding DNA: TGTGCCAGCAGCTTCGAAACAGGTAGCAATCAGCCCCAGCATTTT.

This clonotype was seen more than once but under ten times. This sequence joins TRBV6-5 and TRBJ2-3; 10 bases fit TRBD2. The germline V gene encodes CDR1 MNHEY and CDR2 SVGAGI. The V and J ends lost 2 bases and 6 bases, in that order; junction bases with no gene match: 8. This CDR3 contains 16 residues. The CDR3 spells CASSYLAGAMGDTQYF. As DNA, the CDR3 is TGTGCCAGCAGTTACCTAGCGGGAGCGATGGGGGATACGCAGTATTTT.

The rearrangement links TRBV5-1 to TRBJ2-7; 7 nucleotides line up with TRBD2. The CDR3 spans 14 residues. Per the germline V gene, CDR1 is SGHRS and CDR2 is YFSETQ. Losses at the gene ends were 0 bases for V and 3 bases for J; bases not matched to a gene: 3. The CDR3 DNA sequence: TGCGCCAGCAGCTTGGGACTAGCCGACTACGAGCAGTACTTC. Its translation: CASSLGLADYEQYF.

This chain uses TRBV10-3 with TRBJ1-1; 8 nucleotides line up with TRBD1. The V gene's germline CDR1 is ENHRY and CDR2 SYGVKD. CDR3 length equals 13 residues. J gave up 1 base and V 10 bases, and 5 bases lay outside the gene matches. CDR3 DNA sequence: TGTGCCACCCGACAGGGGACGAACACTGAAGCTTTCTTT. Protein sequence: CATRQGTNTEAFF.

This clonotype was seen a few times. This chain links TRBV19 with TRBJ1-5, with D possibly matching TRBD1 (5 bases). CDR1 and CDR2 (germline): LNHDA, SQIVND (reference sequence). V was clipped by 5 bases and J by 3 bases, with 11 bases between them. This CDR3 is 14 amino acids long. The CDR3, as DNA: TGTGCCAGTAGTCCCGGGACCCCCAATCAGCCCCAGCATTTT. This gives the protein CASSPGTPNQPQHF.

The sample holds a few counts of this clonotype. The genes are TRBV6-5 and TRBJ2-2; 8 bases map to TRBD2. The germline CDR1 and CDR2 sequences are MNHEY and SVGAGI. The trim removed 3 bases at V and 8 bases at J, leaving 14 bases unmatched. This CDR3 spans 17 amino acids. CDR3 in amino acids: CASSYDRGGQGRGELFF. The CDR3 DNA sequence: TGTGCCAGCAGTTATGATCGGGGGGGCCAGGGTCGGGGGGAGCTGTTTTTT.

The rearrangement links TRBV2 to TRBJ2-7; the D is unclear. V lost 0 bases, J lost 1 base, and 1 base lay in between. The length of the CDR3 is 12 residues. Germline V gene data show CDR1 as SNHLY and CDR2 as FYNNEI. The CDR3 spells CASSEASYEQYF. DNA of the CDR3: TGTGCCAGCAGTGAAGCGTCCTACGAGCAGTACTTC. The full variable domain, with the rest looked up from reference TRBV2 and TRBJ2-7, is EPEVTQTPSHQVTQMGQEVILRCVPISNHLYFYWYRQILGQKVEFLVSFYNNEISEKSEIFDDQFSVERPDGSNFTLKIRSTKLEDSAMYFCASSEASYEQYFGPGTRLTVT.

The V and J genes are TRBV20-1 and TRBJ2-2, with unresolved D. The length of the CDR3 is 14 residues. In germline, CDR1 is DFQATT, CDR2 SNEGSKA (reference sequence). V was trimmed by 6 bases and J by 2 bases, leaving 13 bases between them. DNA of the CDR3: TGCAGTGCCCCCCCACACCTTAACACCGGGGAGCTGTTTTTT. It codes for CSAPPHLNTGELFF.

This chain connects TRBV9 to TRBJ1-2; 12 bases line up with TRBD1. Germline assignment: CDR1 SGDLS and CDR2 YYNGEE. Losses at the gene ends were 0 bases for V and 2 bases for J; bases not matched to a gene: 8. The CDR3 covers 18 residues. CDR3 sequence: CASSVDVGTGGRNYGYTF. CDR3 nucleotides: TGTGCCAGCAGCGTAGATGTCGGGACAGGGGGCCGAAACTATGGCTACACCTTC.

This clonotype has more than one count but fewer than ten. The chain employs TRBV7-2 and TRBJ1-5; D uncertain. Germline V lookup: CDR1 SGHTA, CDR2 FQGNSA. V was cut by 8 bases and J by 2 bases, with 10 bases left in between. The CDR3 has 13 amino acids. CDR3 in DNA: TGTGCCAGCGCGGTCCGGGGCAATCAGCCCCAGCATTTT. This sequence encodes CASAVRGNQPQHF.

The V call is TRBV7-9, the J call TRBJ1-1; D is unclear. V lost 2 bases and J 6 bases, leaving 4 bases between the germline ends. CDR1 and CDR2 (germline): SEHNR, FQNEAQ (reference sequence). The CDR3 loop spans 11 amino acids. This CDR3 is CASSLRAEAFF. The DNA of the CDR3 is TGTGCCAGCAGCTTACGGGCTGAAGCTTTCTTT.

In this sample, this clonotype turned up a few times. The J gene is TRBJ2-4, the V gene TRBV27, with 9 bases identical to TRBD1. CDR3 length equals 17 residues. The germline V gene encodes CDR1 MNHEY and CDR2 SMNVEV (reference sequence). J was trimmed by 7 bases and V by 5 bases; bases with no gene match: 15. The CDR3 is CASSTQISGQGVNIQYF. The CDR3 bases are TGTGCCAGCAGTACCCAGATATCGGGACAGGGAGTGAACATTCAGTACTTC.

The genes are TRBV6-1 and TRBJ2-2; 10 bases are a match to TRBD1. CDR1 is MNHNS, CDR2 SASEGT, per germline. This CDR3 region has 19 residues. With V trimmed by 3 bases and J by 3 bases, 13 bases remained unmatched. The CDR3 DNA reads as TGTGCCAGCAGTGAGGACTTGGGACAGGGGAGATGGTACACCGGGGAGCTGTTTTTT. Protein product: CASSEDLGQGRWYTGELFF.

This chain links TRBV20-1 with TRBJ2-1, with D possibly TRBD1 on 6 matching bases. The V end was cut by 6 bases, the J end by 5 bases, with 17 bases between. The CDR3 runs to 14 residues. Germline values: CDR1 DFQATT, CDR2 SNEGSKA (reference sequence). The CDR3, as DNA: TGCAGTGCCTCGATCCCAGACAGGAACAATGAGCAGTTCTTC. Amino acid sequence: CSASIPDRNNEQFF.

This clonotype was observed a handful of times. This chain uses TRBV27 with TRBJ2-7; unclear D gene. The CDR3 runs 13 residues. With 0 bases removed from V and 2 bases from J, the gap between germline ends came to 5 bases. CDR1 and CDR2 (germline): MNHEY, SMNVEV (reference sequence). CDR3 nucleotides: TGTGCCAGCAGTTTATCGGGCCCCTACGAGCAGTACTTC. Residues: CASSLSGPYEQYF.

The chain employs TRBV20-1 and TRBJ1-1; 11 bases map to TRBD1. The length of the CDR3 is 18 residues. Losses at the gene ends were 1 base for V and 0 bases for J; bases not matched to a gene: 10. The V gene's germline CDR1 is DFQATT and CDR2 SNEGSKA (reference sequence). The CDR3 sequence is CSARGWTGGNRVNTEAFF. As DNA, the CDR3 is TGCAGTGCTAGAGGTTGGACAGGGGGCAACAGGGTGAACACTGAAGCTTTCTTT.